The sequence of this T cell receptor (beta chain) was determined in a study of cytomegalovirus exposure and HLA in healthy donors. This clone came up once. Germline CDR1 reads SGHAT; CDR2 reads FQNNGV. CDR3 length: 14 amino acids. V was shortened by 5 bases and J by 5 bases, with 15 bases between the two germline ends. The PCR made use of 60 Vbeta and 13 Jbeta primers. Profiling relied on immunoSEQ multiplex PCR, and the TCRdb table lists in-frame clones only, not all of them. Of over 100,000 clones in the sample, around four fifths are singletons; the top ten hold 1.5%. Input material: PBMCs. This receptor was taken from a man aged 35-49 years in good health and CMV-seronegative. The genes are TRBV11-2 and TRBJ2-5, with a possible D match to TRBD2 (7 bases). CDR3 in amino acids: CASSPGTTGETQYF. CDR3 bases: TGTGCCAGCAGCCCGGGGACTACAGGGGAGACCCAGTACTTC.